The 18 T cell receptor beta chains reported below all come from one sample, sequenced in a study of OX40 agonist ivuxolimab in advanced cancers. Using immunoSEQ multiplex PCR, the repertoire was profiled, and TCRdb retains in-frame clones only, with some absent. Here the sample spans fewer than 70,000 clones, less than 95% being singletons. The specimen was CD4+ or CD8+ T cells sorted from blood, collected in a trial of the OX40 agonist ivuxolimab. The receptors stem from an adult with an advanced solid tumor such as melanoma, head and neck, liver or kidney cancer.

Here the CDR3 reads CASSYQPSYEQYF. CDR3 coding DNA: TGTGCCAGCAGTTACCAACCGTCCTACGAGCAGTACTTC. The chain uses TRBV6-5 and TRBJ2-7; D is uncertain. The length of the CDR3 is 13 residues. Germline CDR1 MNHEY, CDR2 SVGAGI. V was pared by 2 bases and J by 1 base, with 6 bases between.

This CDR3 is CASSPWLAEGTDTQYF. DNA for the CDR3: TGTGCCAGTAGTCCCTGGCTAGCGGAGGGAACAGATACGCAGTATTTT. The chain links TRBV19 to TRBJ2-3; 7 nucleotides agree with TRBD2. The CDR3 length is 16 residues. In germline, CDR1 is LNHDA, CDR2 SQIVND (reference sequence). V gave up 5 bases and J gave up 3 bases; unmatched junction bases: 11. Looking up the rest from reference TRBV19 and TRBJ2-3 gives the full variable domain: DGGITQSPKYLFRKEGQNVTLSCEQNLNHDAMYWYRQDPGQGLRLIYYSQIVNDFQKGDIAEGYSVSREKKESFPLTVTSAQKNPTAFYLCASSPWLAEGTDTQYFGPGTRLTVL.

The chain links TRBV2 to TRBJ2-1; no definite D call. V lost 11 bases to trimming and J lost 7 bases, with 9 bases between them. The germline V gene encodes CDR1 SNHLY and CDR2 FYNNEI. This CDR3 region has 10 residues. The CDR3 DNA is TGTGCCTCCGGACGGAATGAGCAGTTCTTC. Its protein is CASGRNEQFF.

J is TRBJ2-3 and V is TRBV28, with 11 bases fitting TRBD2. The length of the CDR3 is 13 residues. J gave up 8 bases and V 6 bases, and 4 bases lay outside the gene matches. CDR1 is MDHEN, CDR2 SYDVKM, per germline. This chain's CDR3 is CASRTSGTSTQYF. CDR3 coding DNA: TGTGCCAGCAGGACTAGCGGGACTTCTACGCAGTATTTT.

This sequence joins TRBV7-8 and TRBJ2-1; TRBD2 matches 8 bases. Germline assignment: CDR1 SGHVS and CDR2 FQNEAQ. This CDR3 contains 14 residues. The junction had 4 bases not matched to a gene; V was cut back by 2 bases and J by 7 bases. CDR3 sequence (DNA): TGTGCCAGCAGCTTAAGCGGGAGAACTAATGAGCAGTTCTTC. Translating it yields CASSLSGRTNEQFF.

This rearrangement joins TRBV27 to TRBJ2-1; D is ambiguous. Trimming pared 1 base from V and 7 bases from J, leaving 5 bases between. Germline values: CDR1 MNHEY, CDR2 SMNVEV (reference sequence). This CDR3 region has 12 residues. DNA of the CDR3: TGTGCCAGCAGTTTATGGGGTAATGAGCAGTTCTTC. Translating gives CASSLWGNEQFF.

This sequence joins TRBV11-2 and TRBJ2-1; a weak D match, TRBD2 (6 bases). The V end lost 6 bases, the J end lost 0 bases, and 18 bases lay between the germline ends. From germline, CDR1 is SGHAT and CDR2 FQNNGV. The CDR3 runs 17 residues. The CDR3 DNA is TGTGCCAGCAGTCGTACCTTTAGCGGTAGCTCCTACAATGAGCAGTTCTTC. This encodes CASSRTFSGSSYNEQFF.

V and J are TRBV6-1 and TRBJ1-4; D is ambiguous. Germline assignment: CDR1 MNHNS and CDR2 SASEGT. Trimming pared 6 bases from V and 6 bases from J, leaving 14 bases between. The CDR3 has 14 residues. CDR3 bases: TGTGCCAGCAGGCTCTTGGAGGGAGATGAAAAACTGTTTTTT. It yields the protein CASRLLEGDEKLFF.

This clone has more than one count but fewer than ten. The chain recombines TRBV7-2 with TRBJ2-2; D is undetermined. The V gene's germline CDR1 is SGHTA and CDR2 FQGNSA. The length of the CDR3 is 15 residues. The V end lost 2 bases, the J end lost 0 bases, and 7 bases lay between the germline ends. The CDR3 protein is CASSLWDPNTGELFF. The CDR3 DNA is TGTGCCAGCAGCTTATGGGATCCGAACACCGGGGAGCTGTTTTTT.

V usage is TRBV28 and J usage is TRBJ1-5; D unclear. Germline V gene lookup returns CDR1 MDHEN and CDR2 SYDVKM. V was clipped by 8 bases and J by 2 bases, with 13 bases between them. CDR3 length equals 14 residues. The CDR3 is CASSLRWGNQPQHF. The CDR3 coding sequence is TGTGCCAGCTCGTTGAGATGGGGCAATCAGCCCCAGCATTTT.

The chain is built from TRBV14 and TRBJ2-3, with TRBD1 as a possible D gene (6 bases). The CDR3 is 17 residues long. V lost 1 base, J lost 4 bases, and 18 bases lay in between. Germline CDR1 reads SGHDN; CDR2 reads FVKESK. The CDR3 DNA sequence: TGTGCCAGCAGCCAAGGTTTCAGGGGATGGCTGGCAGATACGCAGTATTTT. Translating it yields CASSQGFRGWLADTQYF. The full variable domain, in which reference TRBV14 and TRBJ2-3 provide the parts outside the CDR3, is EAGVTQFPSHSVIEKGQTVTLRCDPISGHDNLYWYRRVMGKEIKFLLHFVKESKQDESGMPNNRFLAERTGGTYSTLKVQPAELEDSGVYFCASSQGFRGWLADTQYFGPGTRLTVL.

For the CDR3, the DNA is TGTGCCTGGAAGGCAATCTCTGGGGCCAACGTCCTGACTTTC. This codes for CAWKAISGANVLTF. The genes are TRBV30 and TRBJ2-6; D not resolved. This CDR3 has 14 amino acids. Germline V gene lookup returns CDR1 GTSNPN and CDR2 SVGIG (reference sequence). V was cut by 4 bases and J by 0 bases, with 7 bases left in between.

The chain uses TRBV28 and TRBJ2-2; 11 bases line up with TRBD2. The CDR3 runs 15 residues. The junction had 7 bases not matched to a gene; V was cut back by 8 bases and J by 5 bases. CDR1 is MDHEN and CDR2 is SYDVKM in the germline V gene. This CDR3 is CASRLAGTFTGELFF. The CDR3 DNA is TGTGCCAGCCGACTAGCGGGAACGTTTACCGGGGAGCTGTTTTTT.

CDR3 coding DNA: TGTGCCAGCAGGGGGAGGGGACGATATGGCTACACCTTC. Translated, it gives CASRGRGRYGYTF. The chain has TRBV6-5 and TRBJ1-2; TRBD1 is a possible D gene (5 bases). Looked up from germline, CDR1 is MNHEY and CDR2 is SVGAGI. This CDR3 comprises 13 residues. Trimming stripped 6 bases from V and 5 bases from J, with 13 bases between.

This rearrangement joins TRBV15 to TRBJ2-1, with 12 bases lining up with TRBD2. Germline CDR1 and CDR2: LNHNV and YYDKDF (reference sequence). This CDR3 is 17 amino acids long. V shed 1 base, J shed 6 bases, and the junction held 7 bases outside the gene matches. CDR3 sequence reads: CATSRARWTSGANEQFF. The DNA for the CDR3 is TGTGCCACCAGCAGAGCTAGGTGGACTAGCGGGGCCAATGAGCAGTTCTTC.

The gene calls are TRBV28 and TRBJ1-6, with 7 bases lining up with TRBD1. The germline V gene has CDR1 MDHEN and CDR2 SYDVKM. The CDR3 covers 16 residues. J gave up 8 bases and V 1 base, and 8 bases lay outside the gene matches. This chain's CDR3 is CASSLFPGQTYSPLHF. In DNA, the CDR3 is TGTGCCAGCAGTTTATTCCCGGGACAGACTTATTCACCCCTCCACTTT.

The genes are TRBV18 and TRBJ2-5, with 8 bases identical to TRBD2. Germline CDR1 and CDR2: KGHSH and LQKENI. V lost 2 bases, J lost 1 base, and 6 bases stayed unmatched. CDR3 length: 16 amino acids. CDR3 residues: CASSPSGRGGQETQYF. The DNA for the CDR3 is TGTGCCAGCTCACCAAGCGGGAGAGGGGGCCAAGAGACCCAGTACTTC.

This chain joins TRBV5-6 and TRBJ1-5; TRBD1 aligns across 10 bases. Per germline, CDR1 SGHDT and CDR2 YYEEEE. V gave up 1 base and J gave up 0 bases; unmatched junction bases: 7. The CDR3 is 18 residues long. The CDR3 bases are TGTGCCAGCAGCTTGTGGGACAGGGGCATTTATAGCAATCAGCCCCAGCATTTT. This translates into CASSLWDRGIYSNQPQHF.